This entry describes one T cell receptor beta chain. These data originate in a study of cytomegalovirus exposure and HLA in healthy donors. Vbeta (60) and Jbeta (13) primers were used in the PCR. Here immunoSEQ multiplex PCR was the method, and the copy in TCRdb shows in-frame clones only, minus some. Of some 98,000 clones in the sample, roughly three quarters were seen once. V was cut by 1 base and J by 8 bases, with 12 bases left in between. Germline CDR1 is KGHSH and CDR2 is LQKENI. The CDR3 sequence is 13 residues long. The source material was PBMCs. This sequence originates from a man aged 40-50 years in good health and CMV-seronegative. The chain carries TRBV18 and TRBJ2-7, with a tentative D call TRBD2 (5 bases). CDR3 DNA sequence: TGTGCCAGCTCACCACTGGAGGTCGGGCAGCAGTACTTC. Encoded protein: CASSPLEVGQQYF.